The 28 T cell receptor beta chains in this list originate from one sample, sequenced in a study of blood T cell repertoires in COVID-19. Repertoires were generated with immunoSEQ multiplex PCR, while TCRdb's copy carries only in-frame clones and drops some. The sample includes a few hundred thousand clones, over 80% seen only once; the top ten take about 7%. Sequencing used PBMCs or T cells enriched from blood (not recorded which). The receptors were sampled from a woman aged 40 to 50 who had recovered from COVID-19.

The genes are TRBV20-1 and TRBJ1-4; TRBD1 matches 7 bases. This CDR3 spans 14 amino acids. Germline V lookup: CDR1 DFQATT, CDR2 SNEGSKA (reference sequence). V lost 3 bases to trimming and J lost 6 bases; unmatched junction nucleotides: 7. In DNA form, the CDR3 reads TGCAGTGCTAGTAATGCAGGGGGTGATGAAAAACTGTTTTTT. Translated: CSASNAGGDEKLFF.

J is TRBJ1-1 and V is TRBV7-9; no clear D gene. CDR1 is SEHNR, CDR2 FQNEAQ, per germline (reference sequence). With 6 bases removed from V and 0 bases from J, the gap between germline ends came to 17 bases. The CDR3 is 16 amino acids. The CDR3 protein is CASSSFRGSMNTEAFF. The CDR3 region has the DNA TGTGCCAGCAGTTCCTTTCGGGGATCTATGAACACTGAAGCTTTCTTT.

The chain has TRBV29-1 and TRBJ2-5; D is perhaps TRBD2 (5 bases). Germline V gene data show CDR1 as SQVTM and CDR2 as ANQGSEA. Trimming took off 0 bases at V and 4 bases at J, with 9 bases between the two ends. This CDR3 is 13 amino acids long. The CDR3 sequence: CSVEDRGRETQYF. In DNA, the CDR3 is TGCAGCGTTGAAGATCGGGGTAGAGAGACCCAGTACTTC.

The V call is TRBV13, the J call TRBJ1-1; D gene uncertain. CDR1 and CDR2 from the germline V gene are PRHDT and FYEKMQ (reference sequence). There are 14 residues in the CDR3. The V end was cut by 5 bases, the J end by 4 bases, with 14 bases between. The CDR3 DNA reads TGTGCCAGCAGCATTCCTGGGCCCTCCACTGAAGCTTTCTTT. Its protein product is CASSIPGPSTEAFF. Using reference TRBV13 and TRBJ1-1 for the parts outside the CDR3, the full variable domain is AAGVIQSPRHLIKEKRETATLKCYPIPRHDTVYWYQQGPGQDPQFLISFYEKMQSDKGSIPDRFSAQQFSDYHSELNMSSLELGDSALYFCASSIPGPSTEAFFGQGTRLTVV.

The chain employs TRBV29-1 and TRBJ1-1; no clear D gene. With 4 bases removed from V and 0 bases from J, the gap between germline ends came to 6 bases. Germline V gives CDR1 SQVTM, CDR2 ANQGSEA. The CDR3 runs 12 residues. CDR3 in amino acids: CSVGHMNTEAFF. The CDR3 region has the DNA TGCAGCGTTGGACACATGAACACTGAAGCTTTCTTT. Using reference TRBV29-1 and TRBJ1-1 for the parts outside the CDR3, the full variable domain is SAVISQKPSRDICQRGTSLTIQCQVDSQVTMMFWYRQQPGQSLTLIATANQGSEATYESGFVIDKFPISRPNLTFSTLTVSNMSPEDSSIYLCSVGHMNTEAFFGQGTRLTVV.

The V and J genes are TRBV6-5 and TRBJ2-1; TRBD2 agrees at 7 bases. Germline V gene data show CDR1 as MNHEY and CDR2 as SVGAGI. This CDR3 spans 11 amino acids. The V segment lost 6 bases and the J segment 7 bases; nucleotides outside the gene matches: 0. CDR3 amino acids: CASRAGNEQFF. CDR3 coding DNA: TGTGCCAGCAGAGCGGGGAATGAGCAGTTCTTC.

J is TRBJ1-6 and V is TRBV12-3 or TRBV12-4; 7 positions agree with TRBD1. This CDR3 region has 13 residues. Trimming at V came to 2 bases and at J to 15 bases, leaving 7 bases not matched to a gene. The CDR3 is CASSLSPGQFLHF. The CDR3 nucleotides are TGTGCCAGCAGTTTATCCCCGGGACAGTTCCTCCACTTT.

The chain joins TRBV3-1 (or the pseudogene TRBV3-2) to TRBJ2-2, with TRBD1 matching over 7 bases. Germline assignment: CDR1 LGHDT and CDR2 YNNKEL (reference sequence). The CDR3 covers 15 residues. V lost 6 bases to trimming and J lost 1 base; unmatched junction nucleotides: 5. In DNA form, the CDR3 reads TGTGCCAGCAGATCCGGGACAGAGAACACCGGGGAGCTGTTTTTT. Protein sequence: CASRSGTENTGELFF.

CDR3 sequence: CASSFATGAHNEKLFF. CDR3 sequence (DNA): TGTGCCAGCAGTTTCGCAACAGGGGCCCATAATGAAAAACTGTTTTTT. The V call is TRBV27, the J call TRBJ1-4; 7 bases line up with TRBD1. Per the germline V gene, CDR1 is MNHEY and CDR2 is SMNVEV (reference sequence). V lost 3 bases and J lost 4; bases outside the gene matches: 8. The CDR3 runs 16 residues.

This chain joins TRBV6-4 and TRBJ2-1, with 11 nucleotides matching TRBD2. Trimming at V came to 0 bases and at J to 0 bases, leaving 7 bases not matched to a gene. CDR3 length: 19 amino acids. Germline CDR1 MRHNA, CDR2 SNTAGT. CDR3 nucleotide sequence: TGTGCCAGCAGTGACTCTGTGACTAGCGGGAAGAGCTCCTACAATGAGCAGTTCTTC. Its translation: CASSDSVTSGKSSYNEQFF.

The chain carries TRBV30 and TRBJ2-7; the D gene is possibly TRBD2 (5 bases). With 0 bases removed from V and 4 bases from J, the gap between germline ends came to 13 bases. This CDR3 has 14 amino acids. CDR1 is GTSNPN and CDR2 is SVGIG in the germline V gene (reference sequence). The CDR3 sequence: CAWSVGGLGYEQYV. The DNA for the CDR3 is TGTGCCTGGAGTGTAGGAGGCCTGGGTTACGAGCAGTACGTC.

In DNA form, the CDR3 reads TGTGCCAGCCTGACAGGTTCCCTCAACTATGGCTACACCTTC. Translated, it gives CASLTGSLNYGYTF. V is TRBV28 and J is TRBJ1-2; TRBD1 might be the D (6 bases). Germline V lookup: CDR1 MDHEN, CDR2 SYDVKM. CDR3 size: 14 residues. Deletions cut 8 bases from V and 2 bases from J, with 15 bases between.

This chain links TRBV15 with TRBJ1-5; D is perhaps TRBD1 (5 bases). The CDR3 loop spans 16 amino acids. Germline assignment: CDR1 LNHNV and CDR2 YYDKDF (reference sequence). Deletions cut 4 bases from V and 1 base from J, with 14 bases between. CDR3 coding DNA: TGTGCCACCAGCATCTTTTGGGGGAGGAGCAATCAGCCCCAGCATTTT. This gives the protein CATSIFWGRSNQPQHF.

This clone was counted once. The J gene is TRBJ1-4, the V gene TRBV2; D not resolved. V lost 5 bases, J lost 7 bases, and 5 bases lay in between. This CDR3 comprises 11 residues. The germline gives CDR1 SNHLY, CDR2 FYNNEI. The CDR3 DNA is TGTGCCAGCAGTCGTCCTGAAAAACTGTTTTTT. Its translation: CASSRPEKLFF.

This chain joins TRBV5-1 and TRBJ1-4, with D possibly matching TRBD1 (5 bases). CDR1 and CDR2 (germline): SGHRS, YFSETQ. The CDR3 consists of 13 residues. Trimming took off 5 bases at V and 7 bases at J, with 12 bases between the two ends. The CDR3 DNA reads as TGCGCCAGCAGAAAGCAGGGCGGTGAAAAACTGTTTTTT. It specifies CASRKQGGEKLFF.

V and J are TRBV3-1 (or the pseudogene TRBV3-2) and TRBJ1-1, with a weak D call TRBD1 (5 bases). The CDR3 runs 14 residues. Germline loops: CDR1 LGHDT, CDR2 YNNKEL (reference sequence). V was cut by 6 bases and J by 1 base, with 12 bases left in between. The CDR3 nucleotides are TGTGCCAGCAGTCCGACAGCAACGAACACTGAAGCTTTCTTT. It translates to CASSPTATNTEAFF.

This clone was seen a few times. The chain combines TRBV3-1 (or the pseudogene TRBV3-2) with TRBJ1-1, with TRBD1 identical over 9 bases. J gave up 11 bases and V 2 bases, and 6 bases lay outside the gene matches. The length of the CDR3 is 13 residues. Germline V gene sequence: CDR1 LGHDT, CDR2 YNNKEL (reference sequence). In DNA form, the CDR3 reads TGTGCCAGCAGCCAAAGGGACAGGGACAAGGCTTTCTTT. Protein product: CASSQRDRDKAFF.

In its sample, this clone was seen once. The chain couples TRBV7-9 to TRBJ2-7; TRBD1 aligns across 8 bases. Germline trimming cut 5 bases from V and 3 bases from J; bases unmatched to any gene: 6. The CDR3 length is 14 residues. Germline-derived CDR1 and CDR2 are SEHNR and FQNEAQ (reference sequence). The CDR3 DNA is TGTGCCAGCAGCGACCGGGGACAGGACTACGAGCAGTACTTC. Protein product: CASSDRGQDYEQYF.

The chain carries TRBV27 and TRBJ1-5; D possibly corresponds to TRBD1 (6 bases). Trimming removed 3 bases from V and 7 bases from J, with 16 bases in between. Germline loops: CDR1 MNHEY, CDR2 SMNVEV (reference sequence). The CDR3 spans 15 residues. As DNA, the CDR3 is TGTGCCAGCAGTTTGAGCCAGGGGAACGGACAGCCCCAGCATTTT. Residues: CASSLSQGNGQPQHF.

This clone was detected only a few times. This chain joins TRBV15 and TRBJ2-7, with D maybe TRBD1 (5 bases). Per the germline V gene, CDR1 is LNHNV and CDR2 is YYDKDF (reference sequence). The CDR3 totals 13 residues. Trimming removed 3 bases at V and 1 base at J, with 7 bases between. The CDR3 coding sequence is TGTGCCACCAGCAGGGACAAATCCTACGAGCAGTACGTC. Translating it yields CATSRDKSYEQYV.

This chain connects TRBV4-2 to TRBJ2-1; perhaps TRBD2 as D (6 bases). Trimming removed 1 base at V and 9 bases at J, with 10 bases between. The CDR3 is made up of 13 amino acids. Germline V gene lookup returns CDR1 LGHNA and CDR2 YNFKEQ. The CDR3 loop reads CASSQVGAGEQFF. CDR3 DNA: TGTGCCAGCAGCCAAGTCGGAGCGGGTGAGCAGTTCTTC.

The V gene is TRBV11-2, the J gene TRBJ2-7; D possibly corresponds to TRBD2 (5 bases). V lost 4 bases to trimming and J lost 0 bases, with 19 bases between them. Germline V CDR1 and CDR2: SGHAT, FQNNGV. The CDR3 totals 17 residues. CDR3 residues: CASSWGDLKTNSYEQYF. CDR3 DNA sequence: TGTGCCAGCAGCTGGGGAGACCTCAAGACAAACTCCTACGAGCAGTACTTC.

The chain uses TRBV27 and TRBJ1-4; TRBD1 agrees at 10 bases. Trimming cost V 6 bases and J 6 bases; bases outside gene matches: 4. CDR1 MNHEY and CDR2 SMNVEV come from the germline V gene (reference sequence). This CDR3 contains 14 residues. CDR3: CASSYGQGDEKLFF. Here the CDR3 DNA reads TGTGCCAGCAGCTACGGACAGGGGGATGAAAAACTGTTTTTT.

The chain is built from TRBV6-5 and TRBJ1-1, with 7 bases identical to TRBD1. The CDR3 totals 14 residues. After removal of 6 bases from V and 8 bases from J, the junction contained 12 bases not matched to a gene. CDR1 MNHEY and CDR2 SVGAGI come from the germline V gene. CDR3 in amino acids: CASRTGMGNLEAFF. The CDR3, as DNA: TGTGCCAGCAGGACAGGGATGGGAAACCTCGAAGCTTTCTTT.

The chain is built from TRBV4-2 and TRBJ2-1, with D possibly matching TRBD1 (5 bases). With 1 base removed from V and 3 bases from J, the gap between germline ends came to 16 bases. CDR1 LGHNA and CDR2 YNFKEQ come from the germline V gene. This CDR3 is built from 17 residues. In nucleotides, the CDR3 is TGTGCCAGCAGCCAAGTGGTTTCCAGGGCAGGCTACAATGAGCAGTTCTTC. Protein: CASSQVVSRAGYNEQFF.

The genes are TRBV12-5 and TRBJ1-5, with 9 bases aligning to TRBD1. V was clipped by 6 bases and J by 5 bases; unmatched bases: 5. This CDR3 has 14 residues. The V gene's germline CDR1 is LGHNT and CDR2 FRNRAP. The CDR3 is CASGTDRGDQPQHF. The DNA of the CDR3 is TGTGCTAGTGGCACGGACAGGGGAGATCAGCCCCAGCATTTT.

In the case of this clone: The sample contains more than one DNA sequence encoding this CDR3. The chain recombines TRBV18 with TRBJ1-3; the D gene is possibly TRBD1 (6 bases). CDR3 length: 15 amino acids. The germline V gene has CDR1 KGHSH and CDR2 LQKENI. V was clipped by 0 bases and J by 2 bases, with 8 bases between them. CDR3 nucleotides: TGTGCCAGCTCACCACCGGGGGCTACTGGAAACACCATATATTTT. Amino acid sequence: CASSPPGATGNTIYF.

DNA for the CDR3: TGTGCCAGCAGCTTAGACAGAGAGACCCAGTACTTC. Amino acid sequence: CASSLDRETQYF. The V call is TRBV7-9, the J call TRBJ2-5; the D is unclear. This CDR3 is built from 12 residues. V lost 1 base and J lost 4, with 4 bases in between. CDR1 is SEHNR and CDR2 is FQNEAQ in the germline V gene (reference sequence). Variable domain in full (rest from reference TRBV7-9 and TRBJ2-5): DTGVSQNPRHKITKRGQNVTFRCDPISEHNRLYWYRQTLGQGPEFLTYFQNEAQLEKSRLLSDRFSAERPKGSFSTLEIQRTEQGDSAMYLCASSLDRETQYFGPGTRLLVL.